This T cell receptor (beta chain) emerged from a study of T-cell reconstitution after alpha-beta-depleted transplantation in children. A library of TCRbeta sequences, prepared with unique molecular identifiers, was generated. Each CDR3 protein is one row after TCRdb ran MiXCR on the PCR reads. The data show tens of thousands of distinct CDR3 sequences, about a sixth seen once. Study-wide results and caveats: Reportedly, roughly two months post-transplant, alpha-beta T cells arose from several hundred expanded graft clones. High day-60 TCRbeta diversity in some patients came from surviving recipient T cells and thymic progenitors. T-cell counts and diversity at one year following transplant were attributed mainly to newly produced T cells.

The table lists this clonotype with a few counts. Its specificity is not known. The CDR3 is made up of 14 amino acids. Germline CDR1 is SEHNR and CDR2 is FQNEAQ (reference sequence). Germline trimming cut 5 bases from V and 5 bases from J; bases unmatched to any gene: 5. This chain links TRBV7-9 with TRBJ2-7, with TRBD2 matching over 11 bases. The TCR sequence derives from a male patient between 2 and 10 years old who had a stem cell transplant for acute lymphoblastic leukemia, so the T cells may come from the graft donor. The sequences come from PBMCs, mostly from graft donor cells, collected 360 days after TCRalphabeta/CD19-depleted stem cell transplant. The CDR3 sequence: CASSPGLADHEQYF. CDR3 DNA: TGTGCCAGCAGCCCGGGACTAGCGGACCACGAGCAGTACTTC.